One and the same sample provided the 9 T cell receptor beta chains below, sequenced in a study of beta chain features in type 1 diabetes. Findings of the study overall: TCRB CDR3 length was moderately but significantly reduced in all four CD4+ subsets of Type 1 diabetes patients.

Reverse transcribing all isolated RNA meant expressed TCRB transcripts were sequenced. TCRdb keeps only in-frame clones here, not all; method: immunoSEQ multiplex PCR. The sample gives about 710,000 clones, about an eighth of which show up once; nearly 0.04% is in the top ten. What these receptors recognize is not known. The sample taken for sequencing was naive CD4+ T cells from blood. The receptors were sampled from a man aged 18 to 30 with type 1 diabetes.

The chain uses TRBV4-2 and TRBJ2-7; D gene unclear. This CDR3 region has 15 residues. In germline, CDR1 is LGHNA, CDR2 YNFKEQ. V lost 0 bases and J 0 bases, leaving 9 bases between the germline ends. The CDR3 sequence is CASSQETPSSYEQYF. CDR3 bases: TGTGCCAGCAGCCAAGAGACTCCAAGCTCCTACGAGCAGTACTTC.

V gene TRBV27 combines with J gene TRBJ1-6, with TRBD1 matching over 7 bases. The germline CDR1 and CDR2 sequences are MNHEY and SMNVEV (reference sequence). The CDR3 totals 12 residues. V lost 6 bases and J lost 10; bases outside the gene matches: 3. The CDR3 DNA reads as TGTGCCAGCAGATTACAGGGGTCACCCCTCCACTTT. The encoded protein is CASRLQGSPLHF.

V usage is TRBV5-4 and J usage is TRBJ2-1; TRBD2 agrees at 9 bases. The CDR3 runs to 15 residues. V shed 3 bases and J 6 bases; nucleotides not matched to a gene: 7. Looked up from germline, CDR1 is SGHNT and CDR2 is YYREEE (reference sequence). In DNA form, the CDR3 reads TGTGCCAGCAGCTCTAGCGGGACAACCTCCAATGAGCAGTTCTTC. Translating gives CASSSSGTTSNEQFF.

This chain connects TRBV4-2 to TRBJ2-7; either TRBD1 or TRBD2 may fit D (6 bases each). CDR1 is LGHNA, CDR2 YNFKEQ, per germline. CDR3 length: 16 residues. Trimming took 0 bases from V and 0 from J, leaving 12 bases between them. The CDR3 protein is CASSQDVGGFSYEQYF. For the CDR3, the DNA is TGTGCCAGCAGCCAAGATGTGGGGGGCTTCTCCTACGAGCAGTACTTC.

This sequence joins TRBV7-2 and TRBJ2-7; D uncertain. V lost 6 bases and J 3 bases, leaving 9 bases between the germline ends. The CDR3 is made up of 12 amino acids. Germline CDR1 SGHTA, CDR2 FQGNSA. This CDR3 reads CASREDGYEQYF. CDR3 DNA sequence: TGTGCCAGCAGGGAAGACGGCTACGAGCAGTACTTC.

This chain joins TRBV30 and TRBJ2-1; 11 nucleotides align to TRBD2. This CDR3 is 16 amino acids long. With 3 bases clipped from V and 4 bases from J, the junction kept 8 bases outside the gene matches. The germline V gene encodes CDR1 GTSNPN and CDR2 SVGIG (reference sequence). The CDR3, as DNA: TGTGCCTGGAGCAGTCTTGGGACTAGCGGATACAATGAGCAGTTCTTC. Its translation: CAWSSLGTSGYNEQFF.

J is TRBJ1-3 and V is TRBV7-2; D not resolved. CDR3 size: 15 residues. Germline CDR1 and CDR2: SGHTA and FQGNSA. V dropped 1 base and J dropped 0 bases, with 7 bases sitting between them. CDR3: CASSLGTSSGNTIYF. The CDR3 region has the DNA TGTGCCAGCAGCTTAGGGACGAGCTCTGGAAACACCATATATTTT.

This clone was counted only a few times. In the same sample, other DNA sequences code for this CDR3. This chain connects TRBV18 to TRBJ2-1; possible D gene TRBD2, 5 bases. The germline V and J ends were trimmed by 6 bases and 5 bases, with 14 bases remaining between them. The CDR3 is 14 residues long. Germline-derived CDR1 and CDR2 are KGHSH and LQKENI. The CDR3 here is CASSPAVRDNEQFF. As DNA, the CDR3 is TGTGCCAGCTCCCCAGCGGTGAGGGACAATGAGCAGTTCTTC.

The V gene is TRBV30, the J gene TRBJ2-5, with 12 bases fitting TRBD2. CDR1 is GTSNPN and CDR2 is SVGIG in the germline V gene (reference sequence). The CDR3 consists of 13 residues. CDR3 sequence reads: CALAGGIVETQYF. DNA for the CDR3: TGTGCACTAGCGGGGGGAATTGTGGAGACCCAGTACTTC.